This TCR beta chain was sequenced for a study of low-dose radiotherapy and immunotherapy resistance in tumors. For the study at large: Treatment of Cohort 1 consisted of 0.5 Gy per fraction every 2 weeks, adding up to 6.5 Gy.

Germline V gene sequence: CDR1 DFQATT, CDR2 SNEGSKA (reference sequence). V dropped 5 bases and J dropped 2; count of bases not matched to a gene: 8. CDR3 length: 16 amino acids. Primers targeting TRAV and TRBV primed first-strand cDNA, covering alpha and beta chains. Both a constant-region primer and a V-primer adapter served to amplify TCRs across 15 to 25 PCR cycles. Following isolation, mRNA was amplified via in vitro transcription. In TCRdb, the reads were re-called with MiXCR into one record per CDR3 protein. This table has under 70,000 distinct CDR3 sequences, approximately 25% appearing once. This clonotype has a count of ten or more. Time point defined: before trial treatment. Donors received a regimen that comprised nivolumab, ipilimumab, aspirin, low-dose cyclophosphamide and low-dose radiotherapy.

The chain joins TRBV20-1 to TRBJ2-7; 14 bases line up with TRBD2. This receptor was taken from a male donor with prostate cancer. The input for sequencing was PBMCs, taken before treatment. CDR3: CSAQRTSGRTTYEQYF. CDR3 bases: TGCAGTGCTCAGAGGACTAGCGGGAGGACTACCTACGAGCAGTACTTC.